This TCR beta chain was captured by sequencing in a study of graft-versus-host responses after intestinal transplantation. Study-level background: Recipients obtained multivisceral, liver-intestinal, or isolated intestinal transplants.

Study-wide findings and caveats: Declining HvG levels early post-transplant were linked to peak circulating GvH clone levels. There were GvH clones found in recipient marrow, and some of them appeared first in ileum or blood.

With respect to this clone: Its target is not known.

Clones were read by immunoSEQ multiplex PCR, and TCRdb kept only the in-frame ones, dropping some. Of about 130,000 clones in the sample, nearly 95% were seen once. This CDR3 contains 16 residues. The V call is TRBV21-1, the J call TRBJ1-2; no DNA check was done on the table's D call, TRBD1. TRBV21-1 is designated a pseudogene. The starting material was unstimulated CD4+ T cells sorted from spleen or lymph node cells, obtained before intestinal transplant. The TCR sequence derives from a human donor who received an intestinal transplant. The DNA of the CDR3 is TGTGCCAGCAGCAAAGGGACAGGAAGGGATCACTATGGCTACACCTTC. Its translation: CASSKGTGRDHYGYTF.